The clone carrying this TCR beta chain came up many times. Its antigen is as yet unknown. This sample is drawn from a study of cytotoxic CD8 clonotypes in ibrutinib-treated CLL. Study-wide context: The average sample held roughly 250,000 productive templates and 94,082 productive rearrangements. Study-level findings and limits: Baseline levels were approached again at progression, after clonality had risen at ibrutinib response.

Data came from immunoSEQ multiplex PCR; TCRdb stores just in-frame clones and leaves some out. The top ten clones hold 9.5% to 15% of a sample with 130,000 to 150,000 clones, roughly three quarters of them seen once. The CDR3 is 14 amino acids. Trimming took 5 bases from V and 1 from J, leaving 12 bases between them. The germline CDR1 and CDR2 sequences are SGHNT and YYREEE (reference sequence). This receptor was identified in a human donor with chronic lymphocytic leukemia. The V and J genes are TRBV5-4 and TRBJ1-1, with D tentatively TRBD1 (6 bases). The sequences come from PBMCs, collected after 12 months of ibrutinib treatment. The CDR3 bases are TGTGCCAGCAGTGTACAGGGCGGGAACACTGAAGCTTTCTTT. Its translation: CASSVQGGNTEAFF. Full variable domain (rest looked up from reference TRBV5-4 and TRBJ1-1): ETGVTQSPTHLIKTRGQQVTLRCSSQSGHNTVSWYQQALGQGPQFIFQYYREEENGRGNFPPRFSGLQFPNYSSELNVNALELDDSALYLCASSVQGGNTEAFFGQGTRLTVV.